Listed here is a single TCR beta chain. No antigen is known for it. Germline lookup yields CDR1 SNHLY and CDR2 FYNNEI. Trimming stripped 6 bases from V and 3 bases from J, with 12 bases between. The CDR3 has 14 residues. Sequencing templates came from extracted RNA that was reverse transcribed into cDNA. This table comes from immunoSEQ multiplex PCR, and its TCRdb copy is limited to in-frame clones, with some not included. The repertoire consists of 150,000 to 200,000 clones, with about 47% occurring once and the leading ten covering roughly a tenth. The sample originates from a study of CD8+ T cells in alopecia areata. Findings of the study overall: Numerous expanded lesional clones remained in scalp and blood during tofacitinib.

The treatment is: oral pan-JAK inhibitor, 5-10 mg twice daily. The source material was CD8+ T cells sorted from blood, sampled at roughly week 52, from a patient treated with tofacitinib. This receptor was taken from a human donor with alopecia areata. The V call is TRBV2, the J call TRBJ1-5; no clear D. CDR3 DNA: TGTGCCAGCAGGAAAGAACATCTCAATCAGCCCCAGCATTTT. As protein: CASRKEHLNQPQHF.